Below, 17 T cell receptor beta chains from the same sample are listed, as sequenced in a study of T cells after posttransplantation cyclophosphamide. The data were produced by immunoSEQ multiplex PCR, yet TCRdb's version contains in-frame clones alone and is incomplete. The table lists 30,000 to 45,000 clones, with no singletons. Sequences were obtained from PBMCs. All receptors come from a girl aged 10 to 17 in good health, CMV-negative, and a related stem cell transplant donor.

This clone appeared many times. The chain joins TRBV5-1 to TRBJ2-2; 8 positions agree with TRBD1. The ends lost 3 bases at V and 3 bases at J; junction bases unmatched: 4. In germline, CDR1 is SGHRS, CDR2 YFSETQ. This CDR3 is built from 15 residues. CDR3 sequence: CASSYGQGDTGELFF. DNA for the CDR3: TGCGCCAGCAGCTATGGACAGGGCGACACCGGGGAGCTGTTTTTT.

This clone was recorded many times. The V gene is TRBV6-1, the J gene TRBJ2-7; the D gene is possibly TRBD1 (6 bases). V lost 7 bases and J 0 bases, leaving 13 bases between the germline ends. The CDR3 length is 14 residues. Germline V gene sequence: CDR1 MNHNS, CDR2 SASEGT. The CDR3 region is CASMKDRTSYEQYF. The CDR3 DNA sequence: TGTGCCAGCATGAAAGACAGGACCTCCTACGAGCAGTACTTC.

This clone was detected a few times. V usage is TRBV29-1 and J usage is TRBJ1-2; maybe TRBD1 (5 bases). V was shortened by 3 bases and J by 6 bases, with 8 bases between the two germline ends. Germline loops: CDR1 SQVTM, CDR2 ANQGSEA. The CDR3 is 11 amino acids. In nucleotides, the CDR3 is TGCAGCGTTGAGTTCAGGGATGGCTACACCTTC. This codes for CSVEFRDGYTF. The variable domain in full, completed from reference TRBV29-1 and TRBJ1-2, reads SAVISQKPSRDICQRGTSLTIQCQVDSQVTMMFWYRQQPGQSLTLIATANQGSEATYESGFVIDKFPISRPNLTFSTLTVSNMSPEDSSIYLCSVEFRDGYTFGSGTRLTVV.

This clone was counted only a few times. CDR3 sequence (DNA): TGTGCCAGCAGTTTCAGGGCCCTCTACGAGCAGTACTTC. Encoded protein: CASSFRALYEQYF. This chain uses TRBV27 with TRBJ2-5; D is possibly TRBD1 (5 bases). The J call is in doubt because the DNA end fits TRBJ2-7 better. CDR1 and CDR2 (germline): MNHEY, SMNVEV (reference sequence). The CDR3 consists of 13 residues.

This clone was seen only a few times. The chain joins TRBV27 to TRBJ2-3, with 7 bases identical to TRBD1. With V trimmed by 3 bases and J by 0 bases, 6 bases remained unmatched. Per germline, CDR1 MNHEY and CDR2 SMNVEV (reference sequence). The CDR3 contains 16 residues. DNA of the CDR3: TGTGCCAGCAGTTTCGGACAGGAACCTAGCACAGATACGCAGTATTTT. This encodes CASSFGQEPSTDTQYF.

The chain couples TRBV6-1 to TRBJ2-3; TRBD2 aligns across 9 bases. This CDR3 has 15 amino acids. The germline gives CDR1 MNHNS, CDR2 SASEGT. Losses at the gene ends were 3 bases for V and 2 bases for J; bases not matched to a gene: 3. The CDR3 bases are TGTGCCAGCAGTGAGGTAGCGGGGGACACAGATACGCAGTATTTT. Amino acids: CASSEVAGDTDTQYF.

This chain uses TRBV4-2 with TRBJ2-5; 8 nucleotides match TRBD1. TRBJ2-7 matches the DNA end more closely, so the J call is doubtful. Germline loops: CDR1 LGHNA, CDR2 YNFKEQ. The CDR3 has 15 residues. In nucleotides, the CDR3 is TGTGCCAGCAGTCGCTCTCAGGGGGCGTCCTACGAGCAGTACTTC. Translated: CASSRSQGASYEQYF.

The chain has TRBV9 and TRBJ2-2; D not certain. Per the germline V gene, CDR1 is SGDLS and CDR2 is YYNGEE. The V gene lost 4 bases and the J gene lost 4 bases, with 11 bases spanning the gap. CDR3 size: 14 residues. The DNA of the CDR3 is TGTGCCAGCAGCCTCCCTCTAATCACCGGGGAGCTGTTTTTT. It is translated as CASSLPLITGELFF.

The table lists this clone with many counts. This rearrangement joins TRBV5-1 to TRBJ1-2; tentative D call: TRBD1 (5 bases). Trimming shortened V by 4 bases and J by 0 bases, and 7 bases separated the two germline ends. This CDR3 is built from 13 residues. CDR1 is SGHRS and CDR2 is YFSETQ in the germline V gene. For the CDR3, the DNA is TGCGCCAGCAGCCGACAGTCTAACTATGGCTACACCTTC. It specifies CASSRQSNYGYTF.

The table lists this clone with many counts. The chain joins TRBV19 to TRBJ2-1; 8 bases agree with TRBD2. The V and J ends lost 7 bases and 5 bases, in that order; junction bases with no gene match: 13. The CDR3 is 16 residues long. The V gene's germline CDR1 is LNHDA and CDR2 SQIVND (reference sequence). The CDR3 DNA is TGTGCCAGTACCCTGAGCGGGAGACCCGTCAACAATGAGCAGTTCTTC. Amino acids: CASTLSGRPVNNEQFF.

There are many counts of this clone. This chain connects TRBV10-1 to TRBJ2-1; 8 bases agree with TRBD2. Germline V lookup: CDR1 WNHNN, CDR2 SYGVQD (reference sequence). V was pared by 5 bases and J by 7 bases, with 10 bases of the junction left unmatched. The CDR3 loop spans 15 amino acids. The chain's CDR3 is CASSPTAGGYNEQFF. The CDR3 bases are TGCGCCAGCAGTCCAACGGCGGGGGGTTATAATGAGCAGTTCTTC.

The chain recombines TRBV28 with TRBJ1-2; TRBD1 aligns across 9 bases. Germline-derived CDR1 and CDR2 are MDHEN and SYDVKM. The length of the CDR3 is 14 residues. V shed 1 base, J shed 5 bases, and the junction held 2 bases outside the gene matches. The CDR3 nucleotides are TGTGCCAGCAGTTTATTTGGACAGGGGTATGGCTACACCTTC. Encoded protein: CASSLFGQGYGYTF.

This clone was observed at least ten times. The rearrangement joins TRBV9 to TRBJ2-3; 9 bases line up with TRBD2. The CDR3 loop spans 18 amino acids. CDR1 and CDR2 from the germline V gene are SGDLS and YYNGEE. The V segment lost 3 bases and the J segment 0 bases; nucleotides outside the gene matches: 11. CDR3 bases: TGTGCCAGCAGCGCAGCGGTGGTAGCGGGGGCTAGCACAGATACGCAGTATTTT. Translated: CASSAAVVAGASTDTQYF.

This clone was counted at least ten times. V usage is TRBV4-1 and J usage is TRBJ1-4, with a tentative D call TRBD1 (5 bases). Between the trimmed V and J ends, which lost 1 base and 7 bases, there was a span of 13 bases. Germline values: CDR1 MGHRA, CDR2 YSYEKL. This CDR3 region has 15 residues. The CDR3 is CASSQGPREGEKLFF. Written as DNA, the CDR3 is TGCGCCAGCAGCCAAGGTCCCAGGGAGGGTGAAAAACTGTTTTTT.

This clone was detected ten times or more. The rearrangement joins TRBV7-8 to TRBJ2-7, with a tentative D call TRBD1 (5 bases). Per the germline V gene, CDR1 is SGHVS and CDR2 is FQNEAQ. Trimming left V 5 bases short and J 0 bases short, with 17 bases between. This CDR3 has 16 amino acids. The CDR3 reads CASSPRTTLLSYEQYF. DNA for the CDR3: TGTGCCAGCAGCCCCCGGACAACTTTACTCTCCTACGAGCAGTACTTC. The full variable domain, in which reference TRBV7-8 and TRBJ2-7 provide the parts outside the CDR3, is GAGVSQSPRYKVAKRGQDVALRCDPISGHVSLFWYQQALGQGPEFLTYFQNEAQLDKSGLPSDRFFAERPEGSVSTLKIQRTQQEDSAVYLCASSPRTTLLSYEQYFGPGTRLTVT.

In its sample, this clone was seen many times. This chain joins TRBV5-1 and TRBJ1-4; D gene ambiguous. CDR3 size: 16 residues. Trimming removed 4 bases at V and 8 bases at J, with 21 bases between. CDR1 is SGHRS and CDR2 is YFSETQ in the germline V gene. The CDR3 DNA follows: TGCGCCAGCAGCCTCGAGCCAGGCGGGGTTGGGGAAAAACTGTTTTTT. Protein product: CASSLEPGGVGEKLFF.

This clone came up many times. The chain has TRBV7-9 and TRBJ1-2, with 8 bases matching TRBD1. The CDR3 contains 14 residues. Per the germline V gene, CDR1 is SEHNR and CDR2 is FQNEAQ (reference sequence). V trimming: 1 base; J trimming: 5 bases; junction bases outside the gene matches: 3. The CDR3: CASSLGGQDYGYTF. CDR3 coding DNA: TGTGCCAGCAGCTTAGGGGGACAGGATTATGGCTACACCTTC.